The clone carrying this TCR beta chain appeared a few times. What it binds is unknown. The data stem from a study of early T cells in non-severe SARS-CoV-2 infection. Across the study: Bulk RNA from unsorted whole blood was sequenced; chains were unpaired.

Unique molecular identifier tags were affixed to discrete cDNA molecules. TCRdb reanalysed the 5' RACE reads using MiXCR and keeps one entry per CDR3 protein. The repertoire includes roughly 120,000 distinct CDR3 sequences, about 16% of them detected once, and 21% sits in the top ten. The germline V and J ends were trimmed by 4 bases and 0 bases, with 11 bases remaining between them. The CDR3 consists of 15 residues. Study outcomes and limitations: Reliance on VDJdb matching favored anti-spike CD8 responses; private and CD4 specificities were missed.

The material sequenced was whole blood. The sequence was collected from an adult who was a healthcare worker with PCR-confirmed SARS-CoV-2 infection or an uninfected control (not recorded which). This chain connects TRBV12-3 or TRBV12-4 to TRBJ2-3; tentatively, D is TRBD1 (6 bases). CDR3 in DNA: TGTGCCAGCAGTTCTCCCGGACAGAGCACAGATACGCAGTATTTT. It codes for CASSSPGQSTDTQYF.